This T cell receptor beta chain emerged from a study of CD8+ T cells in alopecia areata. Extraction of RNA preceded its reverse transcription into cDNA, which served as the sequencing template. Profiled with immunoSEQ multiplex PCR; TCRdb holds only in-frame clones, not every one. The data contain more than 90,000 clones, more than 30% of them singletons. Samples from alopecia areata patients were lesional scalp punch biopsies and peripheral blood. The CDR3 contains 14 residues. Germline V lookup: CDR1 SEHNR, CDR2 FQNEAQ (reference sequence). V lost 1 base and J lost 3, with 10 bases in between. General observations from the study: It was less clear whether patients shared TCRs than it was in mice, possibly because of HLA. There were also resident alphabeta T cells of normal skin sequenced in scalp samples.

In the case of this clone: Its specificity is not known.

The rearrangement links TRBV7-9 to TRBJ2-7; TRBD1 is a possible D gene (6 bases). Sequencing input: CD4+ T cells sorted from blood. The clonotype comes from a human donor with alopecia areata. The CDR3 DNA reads TGTGCCAGCAGCTTAGGTCACAGGGACTACGAGCAGTACTTC. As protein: CASSLGHRDYEQYF.